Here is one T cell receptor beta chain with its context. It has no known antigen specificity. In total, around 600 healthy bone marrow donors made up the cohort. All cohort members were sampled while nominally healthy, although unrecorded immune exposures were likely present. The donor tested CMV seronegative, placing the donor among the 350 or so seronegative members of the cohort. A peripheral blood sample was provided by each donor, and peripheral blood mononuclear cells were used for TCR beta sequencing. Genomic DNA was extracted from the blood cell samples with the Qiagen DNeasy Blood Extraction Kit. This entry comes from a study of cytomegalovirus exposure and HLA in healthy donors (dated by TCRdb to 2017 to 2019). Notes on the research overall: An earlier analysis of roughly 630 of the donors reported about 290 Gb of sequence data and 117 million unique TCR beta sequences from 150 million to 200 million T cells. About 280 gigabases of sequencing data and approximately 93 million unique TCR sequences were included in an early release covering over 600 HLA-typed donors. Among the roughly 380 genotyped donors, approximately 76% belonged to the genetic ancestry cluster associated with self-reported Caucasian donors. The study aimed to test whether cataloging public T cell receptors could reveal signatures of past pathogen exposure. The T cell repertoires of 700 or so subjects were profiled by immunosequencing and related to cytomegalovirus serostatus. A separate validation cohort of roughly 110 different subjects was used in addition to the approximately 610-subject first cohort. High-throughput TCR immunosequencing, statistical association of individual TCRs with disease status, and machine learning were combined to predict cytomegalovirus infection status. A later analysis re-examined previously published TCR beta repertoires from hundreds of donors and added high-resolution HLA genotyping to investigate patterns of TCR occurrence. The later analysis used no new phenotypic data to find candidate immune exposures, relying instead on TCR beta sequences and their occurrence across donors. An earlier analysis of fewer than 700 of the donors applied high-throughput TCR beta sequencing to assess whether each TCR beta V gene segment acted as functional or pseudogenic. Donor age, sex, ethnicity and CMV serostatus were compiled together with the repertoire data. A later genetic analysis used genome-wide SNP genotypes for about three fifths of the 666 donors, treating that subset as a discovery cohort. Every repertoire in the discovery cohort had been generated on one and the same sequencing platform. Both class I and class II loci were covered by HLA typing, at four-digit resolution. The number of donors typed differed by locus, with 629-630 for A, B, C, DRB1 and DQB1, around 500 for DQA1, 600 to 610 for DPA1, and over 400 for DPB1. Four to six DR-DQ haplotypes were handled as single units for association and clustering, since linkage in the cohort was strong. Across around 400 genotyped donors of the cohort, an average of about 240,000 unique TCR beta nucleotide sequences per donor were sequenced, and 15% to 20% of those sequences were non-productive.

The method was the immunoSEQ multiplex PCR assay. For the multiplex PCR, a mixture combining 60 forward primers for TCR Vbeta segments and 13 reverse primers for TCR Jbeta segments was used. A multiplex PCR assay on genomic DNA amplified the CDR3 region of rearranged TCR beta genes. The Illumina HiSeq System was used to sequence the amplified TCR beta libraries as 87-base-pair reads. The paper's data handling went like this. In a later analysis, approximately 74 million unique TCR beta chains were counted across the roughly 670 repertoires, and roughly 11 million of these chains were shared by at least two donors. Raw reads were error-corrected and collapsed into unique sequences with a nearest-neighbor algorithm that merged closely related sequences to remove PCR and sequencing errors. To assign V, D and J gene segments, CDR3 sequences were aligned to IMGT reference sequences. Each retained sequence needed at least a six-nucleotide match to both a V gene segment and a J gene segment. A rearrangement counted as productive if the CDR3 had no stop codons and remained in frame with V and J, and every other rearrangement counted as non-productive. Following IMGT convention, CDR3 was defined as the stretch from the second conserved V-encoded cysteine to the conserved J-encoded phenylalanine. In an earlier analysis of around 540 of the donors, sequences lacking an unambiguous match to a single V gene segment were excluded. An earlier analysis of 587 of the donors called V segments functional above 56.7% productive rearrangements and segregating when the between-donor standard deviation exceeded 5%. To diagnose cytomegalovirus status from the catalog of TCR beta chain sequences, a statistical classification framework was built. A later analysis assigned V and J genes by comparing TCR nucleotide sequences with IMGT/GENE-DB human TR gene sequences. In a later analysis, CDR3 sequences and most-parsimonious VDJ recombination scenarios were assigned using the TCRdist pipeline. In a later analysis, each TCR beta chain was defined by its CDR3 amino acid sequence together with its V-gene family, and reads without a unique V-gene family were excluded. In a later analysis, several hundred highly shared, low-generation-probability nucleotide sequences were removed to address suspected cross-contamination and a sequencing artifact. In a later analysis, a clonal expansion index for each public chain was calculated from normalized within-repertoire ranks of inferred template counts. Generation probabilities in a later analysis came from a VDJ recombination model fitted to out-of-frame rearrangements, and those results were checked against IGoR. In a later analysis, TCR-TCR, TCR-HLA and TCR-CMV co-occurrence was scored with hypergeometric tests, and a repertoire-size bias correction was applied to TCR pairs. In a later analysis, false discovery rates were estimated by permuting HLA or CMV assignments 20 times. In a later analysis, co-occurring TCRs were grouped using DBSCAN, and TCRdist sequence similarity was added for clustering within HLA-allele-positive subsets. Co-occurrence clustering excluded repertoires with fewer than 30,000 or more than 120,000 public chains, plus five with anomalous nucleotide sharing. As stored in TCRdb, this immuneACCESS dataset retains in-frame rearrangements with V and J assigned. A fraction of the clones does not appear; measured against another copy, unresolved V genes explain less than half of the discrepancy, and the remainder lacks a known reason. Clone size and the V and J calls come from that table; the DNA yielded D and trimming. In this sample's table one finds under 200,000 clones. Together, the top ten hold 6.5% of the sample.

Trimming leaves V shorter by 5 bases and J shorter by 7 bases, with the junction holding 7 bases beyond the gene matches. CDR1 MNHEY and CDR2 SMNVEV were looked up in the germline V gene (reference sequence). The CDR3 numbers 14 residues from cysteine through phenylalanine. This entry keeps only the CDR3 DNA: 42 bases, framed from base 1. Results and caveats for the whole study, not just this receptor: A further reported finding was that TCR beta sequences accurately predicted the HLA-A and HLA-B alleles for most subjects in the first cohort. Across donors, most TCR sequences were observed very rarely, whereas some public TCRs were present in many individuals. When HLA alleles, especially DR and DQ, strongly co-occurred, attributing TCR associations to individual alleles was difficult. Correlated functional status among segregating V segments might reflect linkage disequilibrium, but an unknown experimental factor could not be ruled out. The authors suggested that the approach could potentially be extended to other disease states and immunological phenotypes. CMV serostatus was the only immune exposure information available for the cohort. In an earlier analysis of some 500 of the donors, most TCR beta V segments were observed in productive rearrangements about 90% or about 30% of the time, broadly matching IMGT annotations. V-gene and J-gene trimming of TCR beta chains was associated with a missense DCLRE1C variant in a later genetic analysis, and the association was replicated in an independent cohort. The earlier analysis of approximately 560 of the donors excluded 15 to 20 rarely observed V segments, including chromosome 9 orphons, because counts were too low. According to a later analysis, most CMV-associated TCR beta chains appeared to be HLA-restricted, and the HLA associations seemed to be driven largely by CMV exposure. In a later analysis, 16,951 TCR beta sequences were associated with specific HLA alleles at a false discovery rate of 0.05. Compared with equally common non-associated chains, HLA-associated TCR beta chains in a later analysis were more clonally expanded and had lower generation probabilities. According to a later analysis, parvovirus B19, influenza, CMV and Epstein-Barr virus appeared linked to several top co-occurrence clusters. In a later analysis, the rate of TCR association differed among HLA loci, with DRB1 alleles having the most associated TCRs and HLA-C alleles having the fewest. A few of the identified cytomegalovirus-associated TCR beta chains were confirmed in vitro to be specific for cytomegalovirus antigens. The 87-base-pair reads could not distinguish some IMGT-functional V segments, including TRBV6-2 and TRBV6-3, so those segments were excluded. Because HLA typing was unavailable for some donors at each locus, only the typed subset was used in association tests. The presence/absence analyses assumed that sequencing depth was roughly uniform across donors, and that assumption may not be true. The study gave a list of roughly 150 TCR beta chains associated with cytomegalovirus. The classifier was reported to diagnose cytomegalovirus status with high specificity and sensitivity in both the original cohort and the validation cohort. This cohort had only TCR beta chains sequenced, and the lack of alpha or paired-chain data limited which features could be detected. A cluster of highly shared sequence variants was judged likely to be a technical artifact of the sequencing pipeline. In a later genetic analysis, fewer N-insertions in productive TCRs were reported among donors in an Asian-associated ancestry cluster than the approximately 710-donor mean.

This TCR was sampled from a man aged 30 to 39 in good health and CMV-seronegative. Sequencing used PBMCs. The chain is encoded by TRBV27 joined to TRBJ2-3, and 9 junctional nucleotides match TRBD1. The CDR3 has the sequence CASSDRDRVNTQYF. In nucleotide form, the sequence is TGTGCCAGCAGTGACCGGGACAGGGTAAATACGCAGTATTTT.